This T cell receptor beta chain was recorded in a study of human T cells and chemical hapten exposure. The overall study: 0.01% DPC was applied to the upper back in patch tests, which were read at 6 days.

The study, taken as a whole, reports: Against controls, expanded TCRs gave rise to significantly more large CDR3 similarity clusters. With regard to DPC sensitization, TCRs above 1 in 1000 frequency did not change.

This CDR3 is built from 13 residues. Germline V gene lookup returns CDR1 SQVTM and CDR2 ANQGSEA. About this clonotype itself: Its antigen is undetermined. One end of the junction fails to match germline, which may point to a read error.

The time point was: patch test 1, 2 weeks after DPC sensitization. Stated treatment: therapeutic diphenylcyclopropenone sensitization with weekly scalp DPC. RNA extraction used unfractionated whole blood as the source of total RNA. The library gave individual cDNA molecules unique molecular identifiers. TCRdb re-derived calls from the RACE reads in MiXCR, one entry per CDR3 protein. This table holds roughly 50,000 distinct CDR3 sequences, about 11% found once. This sample comprised whole blood, obtained in connection with sensitization to the hapten diphenylcyclopropenone (DPC). V is TRBV29-1 and J is TRBJ2-7, with D hard to call. The receptor's source is a woman in her thirties or forties with alopecia areata. Some clones in this sample may be carry-over from other donors' samples. The CDR3 region is CGVEDQTHYEQYF. CDR3 nucleotide sequence: TGCGGCGTTGAAGACCAGACACACTACGAGCAGTACTTC.